This TCR beta chain is drawn from a study of cytomegalovirus exposure and HLA in healthy donors. Trimming cost V 4 bases and J 7 bases, with 25 bases left between them. Germline-derived CDR1 and CDR2 are GTSNPN and SVGIG (reference sequence). CDR3 length: 17 residues. On this clone: The antigen remains unidentified.

It was with 60 Vbeta and 13 Jbeta primers that the PCR ran. Some clones are missing from TCRdb's copy, which holds only in-frame ones; the method was immunoSEQ multiplex PCR. The table has just under 95,000 clones, about 84% seen once. Broader study findings: Presence/absence comparisons presumed near-even sequencing depth among donors.

The V and J genes are TRBV30 and TRBJ1-4; tentatively, D is TRBD1 (5 bases). This sequence was found in a girl aged 2-10 years in good health and CMV-seropositive. Sequenced: PBMCs. The CDR3 protein is CAWNVSPGPTGGEKLFF. The DNA for the CDR3 is TGTGCCTGGAACGTGTCTCCAGGGCCCACGGGGGGTGAAAAACTGTTTTTT. The whole variable domain, filled in from reference TRBV30 and TRBJ1-4, reads SQTIHQWPATLVQPVGSPLSLECTVEGTSNPNLYWYRQAAGRGLQLLFYSVGIGQISSEVPQNLSASRPQDRQFILSSKKLLLSDSGFYLCAWNVSPGPTGGEKLFFGSGTQLSVL.